Listed below are T cell receptor beta chains from one sample, sequenced in a study of T cells of healthy individuals. In TCRdb, the 5' RACE reads were re-called with MiXCR into one record per CDR3 protein. The table lists 75,000 to 95,000 distinct CDR3 sequences, more than 5% of them singletons. The receptor set was obtained from a female donor in good health. CDR3s leave out the opening cysteine and the closing phenylalanine or tryptophan. Fields, in order: J gene, V gene, clone size, CDR3 protein. Some rows mark clone size as missing; the rest say once, few, many or name a class of expanded clone.

>TRBJ2-7|TRBV12-3/TRBV12-4|many
ASGPNRYEQY
>TRBJ2-6|TRBV5-8|few
ASSPLQLGHSGANVLT
>TRBJ2-3|TRBV27|many
ASSPIGTVSTDTQY
>TRBJ2-3|TRBV7-3|many
ASSRGVGGGTDTQY
>TRBJ2-7|TRBV6-6|few
ASIQREDLEQY
>TRBJ2-7|TRBV29-1|many
SALKGSDYEQY
>TRBJ2-1|TRBV19|many
ASSKDPTAQF
>TRBJ2-4|TRBV12-3/TRBV12-4|many
ASSPRVAKNIQY
>TRBJ2-3|TRBV18|many
ASSPPLTDTQY
>TRBJ1-1|TRBV11-2|many
ASSLVGWGTEAF
>TRBJ2-5|TRBV7-3|few
ASSPGRGRLGTQY
>TRBJ2-5|TRBV27|few
ASSYTGSEMAQY
>TRBJ2-1|TRBV5-6|many
ASSLGPGQVLNEQF
>TRBJ1-5|TRBV7-2|many
ASSAGQNQPQH
>TRBJ2-5|TRBV6-5|many
ASSLGGVKTQY
>TRBJ2-6|TRBV25-1|few
ASRGQSSGANVLT
>TRBJ1-1|TRBV20-1|few
SAGVNTEAF
>TRBJ2-1|TRBV29-1|many
SVGQRMGTDEQF
>TRBJ2-1|TRBV6-5|many
ASSSGTRNEQF
>TRBJ2-3|TRBV14|many
ASSQEWGSDTQY
>TRBJ1-5|TRBV4-1|few
ASSPGLDQPQH
>TRBJ2-1|TRBV7-8|many
ASSFTSEGNEQF
>TRBJ2-5|TRBV2|-
ASSESRNQETQY
>TRBJ2-5|TRBV18|many
ASSGGRSETQY
>TRBJ1-2|TRBV6-6|-
ASSFDRGVSGYT
>TRBJ2-7|TRBV6-2/TRBV6-3|many
ASGKAGGDEQY
>TRBJ1-2|TRBV27|-
ASSLGGYYGYT
>TRBJ2-2|TRBV7-2|many
ASSFAQYTGELF
>TRBJ1-1|TRBV7-9|many
ASSHKSGGTEAF
>TRBJ2-2|TRBV5-4|-
ASRKSSSGITGELF
>TRBJ2-3|TRBV6-5|many
ASSYDWTGSTDTQY
>TRBJ2-6|TRBV5-6|few
ASSLDSAAFGANVLT
>TRBJ1-2|TRBV7-2|many
ASSLFQGESYT
>TRBJ2-1|TRBV4-1|many
ASSQGLAGGSSYNEQF
>TRBJ2-1|TRBV11-2|many
ASSIMGGTGGANEQF
>TRBJ2-1|TRBV7-3|few
ASSPEGLNEQF
>TRBJ2-1|TRBV6-2/TRBV6-3|few
ASSYFHRGSEQF